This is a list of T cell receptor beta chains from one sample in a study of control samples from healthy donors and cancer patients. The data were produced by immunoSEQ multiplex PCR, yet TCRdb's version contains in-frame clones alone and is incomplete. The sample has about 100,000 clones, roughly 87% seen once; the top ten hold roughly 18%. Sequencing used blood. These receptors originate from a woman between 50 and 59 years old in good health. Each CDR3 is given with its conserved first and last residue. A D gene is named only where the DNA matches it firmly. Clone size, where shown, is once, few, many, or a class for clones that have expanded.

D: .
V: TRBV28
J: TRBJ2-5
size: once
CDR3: CASSLGLPRETQYF
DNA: TGTGCCAGCAGTCTGGGACTCCCGAGGGAGACCCAGTACTTC

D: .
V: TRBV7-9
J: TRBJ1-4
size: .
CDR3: CASSPPQGLNEKLFF
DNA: TGTGCCAGCAGCCCACCACAAGGGCTTAATGAAAAACTGTTTTTT

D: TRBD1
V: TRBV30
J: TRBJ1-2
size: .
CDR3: CAWEIWQGALDGYTF
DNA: TGTGCCTGGGAGATATGGCAGGGGGCTTTAGATGGCTACACCTTC

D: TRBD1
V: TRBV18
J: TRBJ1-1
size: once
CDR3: CASSPGQTNTEAFF
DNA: TGTGCCAGCTCACCGGGACAGACGAACACTGAAGCTTTCTTT

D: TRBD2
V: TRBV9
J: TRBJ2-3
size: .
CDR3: CASSKGLARSTDTQYF
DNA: TGTGCCAGCAGCAAAGGACTAGCGCGAAGCACAGATACGCAGTATTTT

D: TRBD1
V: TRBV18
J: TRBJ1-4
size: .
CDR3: CASSRRGQLTYEKLFF
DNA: TGTGCCAGCTCACGCCGGGGACAGCTTACTTATGAAAAACTGTTTTTT

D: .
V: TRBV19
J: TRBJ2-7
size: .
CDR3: CASSRGIAHYEQYF
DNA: TGTGCCAGTAGTCGAGGGATTGCCCACTACGAGCAGTACTTC

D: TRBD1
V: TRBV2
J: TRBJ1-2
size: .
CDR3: CASTSGTGWGYTF
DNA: TGTGCCAGCACTAGTGGGACAGGGTGGGGCTACACCTTC

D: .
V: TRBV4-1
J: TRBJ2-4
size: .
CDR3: CASSQPGPSKNIQYF
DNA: TGCGCCAGCAGCCAACCGGGACCTTCCAAAAACATTCAGTACTTC

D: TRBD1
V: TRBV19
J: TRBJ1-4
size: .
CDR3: CASRQDRGANEKLFF
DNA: TGTGCCAGTAGGCAAGACAGGGGAGCTAATGAAAAACTGTTTTTT

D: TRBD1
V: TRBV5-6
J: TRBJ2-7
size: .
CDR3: CASSLNGQGLSYEQYF
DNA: TGTGCCAGCAGCTTGAATGGACAGGGGCTCTCCTACGAGCAGTACTTC

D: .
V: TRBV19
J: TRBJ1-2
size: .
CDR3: CASRIPGGNGYTF
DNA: TGTGCCAGTAGGATACCCGGAGGGAATGGCTACACCTTC

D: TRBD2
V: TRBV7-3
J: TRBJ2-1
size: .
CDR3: CASSLGWEGRNEQFF
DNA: TGTGCCAGCAGCTTAGGGTGGGAGGGCCGTAATGAGCAGTTCTTC

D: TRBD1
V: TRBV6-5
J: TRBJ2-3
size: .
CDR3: CASSPPTGITDTQYF
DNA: TGTGCCAGCAGCCCCCCGACAGGGATCACAGATACGCAGTATTTT

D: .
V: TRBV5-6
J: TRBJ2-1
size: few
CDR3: CASSPWGSSYNEQFF
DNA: TGTGCCAGCAGCCCTTGGGGCAGCTCCTACAATGAGCAGTTCTTC